These 32 T cell receptor beta chains originate from one sample sequenced in a study of blood T cell repertoires in COVID-19. Method: immunoSEQ multiplex PCR; TCRdb's copy keeps in-frame clones and lacks some. This table holds about 280,000 clones, approximately 83% found once. The sample consisted of peripheral blood. These receptors originate from a woman in her 70s with acute or convalescent COVID-19.

This CDR3 is CAPSGGPRSEKLFF. DNA for the CDR3: TGTGCCCCCAGTGGCGGCCCACGGAGCGAAAAACTGTTTTTT. V gene TRBV6-4 combines with J gene TRBJ1-4; D is ambiguous. Germline V CDR1 and CDR2: MRHNA, SNTAGT. Trimming left V 11 bases short and J 8 bases short, with 21 bases between. The CDR3 is 14 amino acids.

This clone was observed a handful of times. The rearrangement uses TRBV6-1 and TRBJ1-5; 7 nucleotides align to TRBD1. V shed 6 bases and J 7 bases; nucleotides not matched to a gene: 6. This CDR3 is built from 13 residues. The germline V gene encodes CDR1 MNHNS and CDR2 SASEGT. In DNA, the CDR3 is TGTGCCAGCAGATCCGAGGGGGCCCAGCCCCAGCATTTT. Protein: CASRSEGAQPQHF.

This chain links TRBV18 with TRBJ2-7; 8 bases match TRBD2. CDR3 size: 14 residues. The junction had 7 bases not matched to a gene; V was cut back by 5 bases and J by 4 bases. Germline CDR1 is KGHSH and CDR2 is LQKENI. The CDR3 region has the DNA TGTGCCAGCTCAGTCACTAGCGGAGGTTACGAGCAGTACTTC. Its protein is CASSVTSGGYEQYF.

J is TRBJ2-1 and V is TRBV7-9; possible D gene TRBD1, 6 bases. The V end lost 2 bases, the J end lost 4 bases, and 15 bases lay between the germline ends. From germline, CDR1 is SEHNR and CDR2 FQNEAQ (reference sequence). The length of the CDR3 is 16 residues. The DNA for the CDR3 is TGTGCCAGCAGCTTATCCCCCCCCAGGGGATACAATGAGCAGTTCTTC. Translation gives CASSLSPPRGYNEQFF.

The J gene is TRBJ1-4, the V gene TRBV7-9; perhaps TRBD1 as D (6 bases). The length of the CDR3 is 14 residues. V shed 5 bases and J shed 7 bases, with 14 bases lying between them. CDR1 is SEHNR, CDR2 FQNEAQ, per germline (reference sequence). As DNA, the CDR3 is TGTGCCAGCAGCCCGCGGACAGTAGGTGAAAAACTGTTTTTT. Translated: CASSPRTVGEKLFF.

The chain has TRBV2 and TRBJ1-5, with 8 positions matching TRBD1. Germline lookup yields CDR1 SNHLY and CDR2 FYNNEI. The V segment lost 3 bases and the J segment 4 bases; nucleotides outside the gene matches: 5. The CDR3 is 15 residues long. The CDR3: CASSEGQAPNQPQHF. CDR3 DNA: TGTGCCAGCAGTGAGGGACAGGCGCCTAATCAGCCCCAGCATTTT.

The chain combines TRBV7-2 with TRBJ1-2; TRBD1 might be the D (6 bases). Between the trimmed V and J ends, which lost 5 bases and 2 bases, there was a span of 15 bases. Germline V gene data show CDR1 as SGHTA and CDR2 as FQGNSA. This CDR3 has 15 residues. This CDR3 is CASSQGDGQNYGYTF. CDR3 DNA sequence: TGTGCCAGCAGCCAGGGAGATGGACAGAACTATGGCTACACCTTC.

The chain combines TRBV12-3 or TRBV12-4 with TRBJ1-1; D not resolved. V gave up 3 bases and J gave up 3 bases, with 8 bases separating them. The CDR3 sequence is 13 residues long. The CDR3, as DNA: TGTGCCAGCAGTTTCAACATCCACACTGAAGCTTTCTTT. Its protein product is CASSFNIHTEAFF.

The genes are TRBV18 and TRBJ2-3, with a possible D match to TRBD1 (5 bases). The CDR3 is made up of 15 amino acids. V gave up 4 bases and J gave up 2 bases, with 13 bases separating them. Germline CDR1 KGHSH, CDR2 LQKENI. The CDR3 loop is CASSHLLTDTDTQYF. The CDR3 nucleotides are TGTGCCAGCTCACACCTCCTGACAGACACAGATACGCAGTATTTT.

This clone has a single count. This sequence joins TRBV5-5 and TRBJ2-7, with a weak D call TRBD1 (5 bases). From germline, CDR1 is SGHKS and CDR2 YYEKEE (reference sequence). V was clipped by 1 base and J by 3 bases, with 14 bases between them. This CDR3 comprises 15 residues. This CDR3 is CASSLQVVRDYEQYF. The DNA of the CDR3 is TGTGCCAGCAGCTTGCAGGTAGTCAGGGACTACGAGCAGTACTTC. The whole variable domain, remainder taken from reference TRBV5-5 and TRBJ2-7, is DAGVTQSPTHLIKTRGQQVTLRCSPISGHKSVSWYQQVLGQGPQFIFQYYEKEERGRGNFPDRFSARQFPNYSSELNVNALLLGDSALYLCASSLQVVRDYEQYFGPGTRLTVT.

This clone was seen just once. The rearrangement links TRBV9 to TRBJ1-2, with 7 bases matching TRBD1. Germline-derived CDR1 and CDR2 are SGDLS and YYNGEE. With V trimmed by 5 bases and J by 4 bases, 11 bases remained unmatched. The length of the CDR3 is 15 residues. CDR3 region: CASSPTTGAGYGYTF. The CDR3 region has the DNA TGTGCCAGCAGTCCAACTACAGGGGCTGGCTATGGCTACACCTTC.

The CDR3: CASLREKVGTEAFF. In DNA, the CDR3 is TGTGCCAGCCTCCGGGAAAAGGTGGGCACTGAAGCTTTCTTT. This rearrangement joins TRBV2 to TRBJ1-1, with D uncertain. The germline V and J ends were trimmed by 8 bases and 4 bases, with 17 bases remaining between them. The germline CDR1 and CDR2 sequences are SNHLY and FYNNEI. The CDR3 runs to 14 residues.

This clone showed up just a few times. The chain links TRBV11-2 to TRBJ1-3; possibly TRBD1 for D (5 bases). The V and J ends lost 5 bases and 4 bases respectively, with 6 bases between them. Per germline, CDR1 SGHAT and CDR2 FQNNGV. This CDR3 has 12 residues. CDR3 nucleotides: TGTGCCAGCAGCCGACAGGGAAACACCATATATTTT. Protein product: CASSRQGNTIYF.

The V call is TRBV13, the J call TRBJ2-7; 9 nucleotides agree with TRBD1. This CDR3 comprises 12 residues. Germline CDR1 reads PRHDT; CDR2 reads FYEKMQ (reference sequence). With 1 base clipped from V and 9 bases from J, the junction kept 1 base outside the gene matches. The chain's CDR3 is CASSLVGQGQYF. Written as DNA, the CDR3 is TGTGCCAGCAGCTTAGTGGGACAGGGGCAGTACTTC.

The V gene is TRBV6-5, the J gene TRBJ1-5, with a tentative D call TRBD1 (5 bases). This CDR3 contains 15 residues. Trimming cost V 11 bases and J 0 bases, with 17 bases left between them. CDR1 and CDR2 (germline): MNHEY, SVGAGI. CDR3 in amino acids: CAGGGGGFSNQPQHF. CDR3 sequence (DNA): TGTGCCGGGGGAGGAGGTGGGTTTAGCAATCAGCCCCAGCATTTT.

The chain joins TRBV11-2 to TRBJ1-2; 7 bases are shared with TRBD1. Germline-derived CDR1 and CDR2 are SGHAT and FQNNGV. Trimming cost V 8 bases and J 4 bases; bases outside gene matches: 7. The CDR3 is made up of 13 amino acids. The CDR3 loop reads CASGRTGGYGYTF. CDR3 DNA sequence: TGTGCCAGCGGCCGGACAGGAGGCTATGGCTACACCTTC.

CDR3 DNA sequence: TGTGCCAGCAGTGCATACGGACAGGGGCAGTCACCCCTCCACTTT. It codes for CASSAYGQGQSPLHF. V is TRBV2 and J is TRBJ1-6; the match to TRBD1 covers 9 bases. The CDR3 runs to 15 residues. Germline V gene data show CDR1 as SNHLY and CDR2 as FYNNEI. J was trimmed by 10 bases and V by 4 bases; bases with no gene match: 8.

The V and J genes are TRBV6-6 and TRBJ1-5; no reliable D call. The V gene's germline CDR1 is MNHNY and CDR2 SVGAGI (reference sequence). V shed 4 bases and J shed 4 bases, with 8 bases lying between them. This CDR3 contains 13 residues. DNA for the CDR3: TGTGCCAGCAGTTGGGGAGAGAATCAGCCCCAGCATTTT. The encoded protein is CASSWGENQPQHF.

The chain recombines TRBV7-2 with TRBJ1-5, with a weak D call TRBD1 (5 bases). Germline V gene data show CDR1 as SGHTA and CDR2 as FQGNSA. This CDR3 is 13 amino acids long. V lost 2 bases, J lost 7 bases, and 9 bases lay in between. In DNA, the CDR3 is TGTGCCAGCAGCTTACGGGAGGGGCAGCCCCAGCATTTT. Translated: CASSLREGQPQHF.

The V gene is TRBV2, the J gene TRBJ2-3; D possibly corresponds to TRBD1 (5 bases). V lost 4 bases and J 2 bases, leaving 13 bases between the germline ends. From germline, CDR1 is SNHLY and CDR2 FYNNEI. The CDR3 extends over 15 amino acids. The CDR3 spells CASSVGRIPTDTQYF. As DNA, the CDR3 is TGTGCCAGCAGTGTGGGGCGGATTCCCACAGATACGCAGTATTTT. Based on the CDR3 plus reference TRBV2 and TRBJ2-3, the full variable domain is EPEVTQTPSHQVTQMGQEVILRCVPISNHLYFYWYRQILGQKVEFLVSFYNNEISEKSEIFDDQFSVERPDGSNFTLKIRSTKLEDSAMYFCASSVGRIPTDTQYFGPGTRLTVL.

The rearrangement uses TRBV5-6 and TRBJ2-2; 12 nucleotides align to TRBD1. The germline V gene has CDR1 SGHDT and CDR2 YYEEEE. CDR3 size: 19 residues. Germline trimming cut 4 bases from V and 4 bases from J; bases unmatched to any gene: 14. The CDR3 is CASSPGTGGRGLVTGELFF. The CDR3 coding sequence is TGTGCCAGCAGCCCCGGGACAGGGGGCAGGGGCCTGGTCACCGGGGAGCTGTTTTTT.

The chain employs TRBV7-9 and TRBJ1-4; D is possibly TRBD1 (6 bases). CDR1 and CDR2 (germline): SEHNR, FQNEAQ (reference sequence). This CDR3 spans 15 amino acids. Trimming took 5 bases from V and 8 from J, leaving 18 bases between them. The CDR3: CASSRKDSLVEKLFF. DNA of the CDR3: TGTGCCAGCAGCCGTAAGGACAGTCTAGTCGAAAAACTGTTTTTT.

The chain combines TRBV2 with TRBJ1-2, with D tentatively TRBD1 (6 bases). The CDR3 has 12 amino acids. The germline CDR1 and CDR2 sequences are SNHLY and FYNNEI. V gave up 7 bases and J gave up 8 bases, with 14 bases separating them. CDR3 amino acids: CASNPTGGGYTF. The CDR3 nucleotides read TGTGCCAGCAACCCGACAGGTGGGGGCTACACCTTC.

This chain uses TRBV3-1 (or the pseudogene TRBV3-2) with TRBJ1-2; TRBD1 matches 9 bases. The CDR3 loop spans 14 amino acids. CDR1 and CDR2 from the germline V gene are LGHDT and YNNKEL (reference sequence). J gave up 7 bases and V 3 bases, and 6 bases lay outside the gene matches. CDR3 residues: CASSQTGGIGGYTF. Here the CDR3 DNA reads TGTGCCAGCAGCCAGACAGGGGGGATAGGTGGCTACACCTTC.

CDR3 residues: CASSVRGGDEQFF. Written as DNA, the CDR3 is TGTGCCAGCAGCGTTAGGGGGGGCGATGAGCAGTTCTTC. The genes are TRBV9 and TRBJ2-1; tentative D call: TRBD2 (7 bases). Trimming removed 2 bases at V and 8 bases at J, with 11 bases between. The CDR3 is made up of 13 amino acids. CDR1 and CDR2 (germline): SGDLS, YYNGEE.

The chain recombines TRBV12-3 or TRBV12-4 with TRBJ1-1; D perhaps matches TRBD1 (5 bases). The CDR3 extends over 13 amino acids. Trimming left V 6 bases short and J 1 base short, with 9 bases between. Here the CDR3 DNA reads TGTGCCAGCAGACCCGGACAGAACACTGAAGCTTTCTTT. It is translated as CASRPGQNTEAFF.

This chain uses TRBV7-8 with TRBJ2-7; the match to TRBD2 covers 11 bases. The CDR3 has 15 residues. The V segment lost 1 base and the J segment 2 bases; nucleotides outside the gene matches: 1. Germline values: CDR1 SGHVS, CDR2 FQNEAQ. Written as DNA, the CDR3 is TGTGCCAGCAGCTTAGAGACTAGCGGGGCCTACGAGCAGTACTTC. Its protein product is CASSLETSGAYEQYF. The entire variable domain, with the rest obtained from reference TRBV7-8 and TRBJ2-7, is as follows: GAGVSQSPRYKVAKRGQDVALRCDPISGHVSLFWYQQALGQGPEFLTYFQNEAQLDKSGLPSDRFFAERPEGSVSTLKIQRTQQEDSAVYLCASSLETSGAYEQYFGPGTRLTVT.

The chain joins TRBV3-1 (or the pseudogene TRBV3-2) to TRBJ2-3; a possible D gene is TRBD1 (5 bases). The ends were cut back, 1 base at V and 1 base at J, with 12 bases in the middle. The germline gives CDR1 LGHDT, CDR2 YNNKEL (reference sequence). The CDR3 covers 16 residues. CDR3 amino acids: CASSQGAQGGTDTQYF. The DNA for the CDR3 is TGTGCCAGCAGCCAAGGGGCCCAGGGTGGCACAGATACGCAGTATTTT.

The V gene is TRBV3-1 (or the pseudogene TRBV3-2), the J gene TRBJ2-3; D might be TRBD1 (5 bases). The CDR3 totals 16 residues. Per germline, CDR1 LGHDT and CDR2 YNNKEL (reference sequence). Trimming removed 5 bases at V and 0 bases at J, with 15 bases between. The CDR3 here is CASSYRKGLSTDTQYF. DNA of the CDR3: TGTGCCAGCAGCTACCGAAAGGGGTTAAGCACAGATACGCAGTATTTT.

This clone was seen a single time. The V gene is TRBV5-4, the J gene TRBJ1-2, with D tentatively TRBD1 (5 bases). V shed 0 bases and J shed 4 bases, with 16 bases lying between them. CDR3 length: 16 residues. Germline V lookup: CDR1 SGHNT, CDR2 YYREEE (reference sequence). CDR3 residues: CASSLASGQRFYGYTF. CDR3 DNA sequence: TGTGCCAGCAGCTTGGCCTCCGGACAAAGGTTCTATGGCTACACCTTC.

The genes are TRBV12-5 and TRBJ1-5; D perhaps matches TRBD1 (6 bases). The CDR3 runs to 20 residues. Germline V gene sequence: CDR1 LGHNT, CDR2 FRNRAP. V dropped 1 base and J dropped 4 bases, with 26 bases sitting between them. CDR3 bases: TGTGCTAGTGGTTTGGGTACCAGGTTAGGACGGGGGGGCGGAAATCAGCCCCAGCATTTT. Protein product: CASGLGTRLGRGGGNQPQHF.

The gene calls are TRBV12-3 or TRBV12-4 and TRBJ1-2, with D maybe TRBD1 (6 bases). The V gene lost 6 bases and the J gene lost 7 bases, with 12 bases spanning the gap. This CDR3 contains 12 residues. The CDR3 coding sequence is TGTGCCAGCAGGCTACAGGGTAGTGGCTACACCTTC. This codes for CASRLQGSGYTF.